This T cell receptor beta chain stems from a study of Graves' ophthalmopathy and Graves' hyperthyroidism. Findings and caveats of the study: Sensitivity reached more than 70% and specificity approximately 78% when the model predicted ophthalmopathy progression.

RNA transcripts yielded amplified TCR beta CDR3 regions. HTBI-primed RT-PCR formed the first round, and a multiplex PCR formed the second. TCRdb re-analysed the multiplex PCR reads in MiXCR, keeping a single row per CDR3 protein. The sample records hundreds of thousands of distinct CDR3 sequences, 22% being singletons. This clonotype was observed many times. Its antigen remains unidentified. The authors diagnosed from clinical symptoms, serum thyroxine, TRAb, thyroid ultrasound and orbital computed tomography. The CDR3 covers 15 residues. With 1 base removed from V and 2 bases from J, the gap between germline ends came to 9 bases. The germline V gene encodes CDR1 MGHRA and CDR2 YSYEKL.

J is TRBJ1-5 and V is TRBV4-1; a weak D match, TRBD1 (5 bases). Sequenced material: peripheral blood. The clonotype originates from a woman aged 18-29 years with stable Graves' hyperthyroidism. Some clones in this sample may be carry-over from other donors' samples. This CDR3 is CASSQARVGNQPQHF. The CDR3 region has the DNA TGCGCCAGCAGCCAAGCCAGGGTGGGCAATCAGCCCCAGCATTTT.